Listed here is a single TCR beta chain. Authors' analysis steps: Researchers report that nucleated cell counts were estimated from reference gene primer amplification. TCRdb's copy holds only in-frame clones and misses some; the assay was immunoSEQ multiplex PCR. The V and J calls and clone size come from that table; D and trimming were worked out from the DNA. In the table there are about 440,000 clones, about 91% of which are singletons. Seattle researchers signed up patients amid active infection and tracked them longitudinally. This specimen comes from a study of blood T cell repertoires in COVID-19. Study in general: The samples span acute and convalescent COVID-19 from the United States, Italy and Spain. Sources were T cells, B-cell-depleted T cells, or PBMCs; the material itself was cDNA or gDNA.

The sample consisted of peripheral blood. The origin of this receptor is a woman aged 50 to 65 with COVID-19, enrolled during active disease.

The CDR3 region is CASSQDRVGSGYTF. CDR3 nucleotides: TGTGCCAGCAGCCAAGACAGGGTCGGAAGCGGCTACACCTTC. This rearrangement joins TRBV3-1 (or the pseudogene TRBV3-2) to TRBJ1-2; TRBD1 might be the D (5 bases). The CDR3 is 14 amino acids. V lost 0 bases, J lost 8 bases, and 13 bases lay in between. Per germline, CDR1 LGHDT and CDR2 YNNKEL (reference sequence).